This entry is about one T cell receptor (beta chain). There are 12 residues in the CDR3. Germline V CDR1 and CDR2: KGHDR, SFDVKD. V was pared by 6 bases and J by 6 bases, with 10 bases between. These data belong to a study of T cell responses to AZD1222 COVID-19 vaccine. Assay: immunoSEQ multiplex PCR; the TCRdb copy retains only in-frame clones and omits some. The sample consists of some 180,000 clones, just under 95% of them appearing once. This clonotype originated in an adult who received the MenACWY meningococcal vaccine as a control. Here the sequenced sample was peripheral blood, taken 28 days after the second dose of the MenACWY control vaccine. This rearrangement joins TRBV24-1 to TRBJ1-2; D remains unclear. The CDR3 region has the DNA TGTGCCACCAGTCGGAACCGGGATGGCTACACCTTC. Protein product: CATSRNRDGYTF.